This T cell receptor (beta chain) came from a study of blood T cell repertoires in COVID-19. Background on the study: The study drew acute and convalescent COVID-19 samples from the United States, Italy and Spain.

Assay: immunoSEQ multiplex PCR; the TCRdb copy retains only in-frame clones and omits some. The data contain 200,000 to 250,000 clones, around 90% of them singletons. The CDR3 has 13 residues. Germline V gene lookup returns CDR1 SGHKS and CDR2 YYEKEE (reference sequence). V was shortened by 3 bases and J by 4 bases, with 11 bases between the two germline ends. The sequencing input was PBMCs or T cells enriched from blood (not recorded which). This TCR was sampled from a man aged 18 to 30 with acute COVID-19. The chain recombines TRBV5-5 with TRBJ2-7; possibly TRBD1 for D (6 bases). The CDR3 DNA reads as TGTGCCAGCAGCTCGACAGGACAATACGAGCAGTACTTC. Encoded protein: CASSSTGQYEQYF. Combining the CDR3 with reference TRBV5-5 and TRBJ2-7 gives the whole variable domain DAGVTQSPTHLIKTRGQQVTLRCSPISGHKSVSWYQQVLGQGPQFIFQYYEKEERGRGNFPDRFSARQFPNYSSELNVNALLLGDSALYLCASSSTGQYEQYFGPGTRLTVT.